This entry concerns a single T cell receptor (beta chain). This entry comes from a study of blood T cell repertoires in COVID-19. Some clones are missing from TCRdb's copy, which holds only in-frame ones; the method was immunoSEQ multiplex PCR. The sample has over 200,000 clones, 75% to 90% seen once. This receptor was identified in a human donor in a cohort sampled during active COVID-19. Sequencing used peripheral blood.

The CDR3, as DNA: TGTGCCAGCAGCCTAGGGGGACTAGCGCCCTACGAGCAGTACTTC. Translation: CASSLGGLAPYEQYF. The chain uses TRBV9 and TRBJ2-7; 10 positions match TRBD2. V was clipped by 4 bases and J by 2 bases; unmatched bases: 6. There are 15 residues in the CDR3. Looked up from germline, CDR1 is SGDLS and CDR2 is YYNGEE.